Listed below are T cell receptor beta chains from one sample, sequenced in a study of cytomegalovirus exposure and HLA in healthy donors. Sequencing used immunoSEQ multiplex PCR; TCRdb keeps in-frame clones, though not all of them. Among about 150,000 clones, 79% were seen once, and the ten largest hold over 6%. Sequenced input: PBMCs. These receptors came from a man aged 25 to 40 in good health and CMV-seropositive. Each CDR3 is given with its conserved first and last residue. D genes are given only for firm matches.

TRBV4-3,TRBD1,TRBJ1-6,CASSQEVTGMDSPLHF
TRBV15,TRBD1,TRBJ2-7,CATSRAGQGADEQYF
TRBV7-9,NA,TRBJ2-6,CASSLRGSGANVLTF
TRBV30,NA,NA,CAWAGLVVGYEQYF
TRBV5-1,TRBD1,TRBJ2-2,CASSLDRGPTGELFF
TRBV2,NA,TRBJ2-1,CASSTYGEQFF
TRBV7-9,NA,TRBJ2-3,CASSTPIGDSHRTQYF
TRBV27,NA,TRBJ2-7,CASSPPPFREQYF
TRBV6-6,TRBD2,TRBJ2-1,CASKNLGREEHNEQFF
TRBV10-3,TRBD1,TRBJ1-2,CAINDGTGDGYTF
TRBV27,TRBD1,TRBJ2-7,CASSSAGTGASEQYF
TRBV4-1,TRBD2,TRBJ2-5,CASSQAPRTSGSKETQYF
TRBV28,TRBD2,TRBJ2-3,CATFSGSNTDTQYF
TRBV30,NA,TRBJ1-1,CAWSSTEAFF
TRBV11-3,TRBD1,TRBJ2-1,CASSFGQGYNEQFF
TRBV9,TRBD1,TRBJ2-5,CASSSGGQGSGETQYF
TRBV27,TRBD2,TRBJ2-3,CASSQIRTSGTTLTDTQYF
TRBV30,NA,TRBJ1-2,CAWSVLSGVGGYTF
TRBV13,NA,TRBJ2-3,CASSFNTDTQYF
TRBV6-6,NA,TRBJ1-1,CASSLTGSNTEAFF
TRBV5-1,NA,TRBJ2-1,CASSRTAGTGVYNEQFF
TRBV11-2,NA,TRBJ1-1,CASSLPPGQGGNTEAFF
TRBV4-1,NA,TRBJ1-2,CASSHAPGGNYGYTF
TRBV19,TRBD1,TRBJ1-1,CASNRDRHLTEAFF
TRBV6-1,NA,TRBJ1-2,CASSGVEYGYTF
TRBV7-8,TRBD2,TRBJ2-7,CASSLSGGLAGHEQYF
TRBV2,NA,TRBJ1-5,CASSGGTLGNQPQHF
TRBV7-8,NA,TRBJ2-1,CASSWTGRSTSGEQFF
TRBV5-6,TRBD1,TRBJ1-5,CASSLGTGSNQPQHF
TRBV5-5,NA,TRBJ1-5,CASSRSAGQRNQPQHF
TRBV9,TRBD2,TRBJ2-7,CASSATGTTDEQYF
TRBV5-1,TRBD2,TRBJ2-5,CASSLEGSGGARETQYF
TRBV6-6,NA,TRBJ1-6,CASRHDSSYNSPLHF
TRBV4-1,TRBD2,TRBJ2-1,CASSLTSGRDNEQFF
TRBV12-1,NA,TRBJ1-1,CASSFRQINTEAFF
TRBV19,NA,TRBJ1-3,CASSSQGSGNTIYF
TRBV6-1,NA,TRBJ1-5,CASSERTSSNQPQHF
TRBV7-9,NA,TRBJ2-7,CASSETGYEQYF
TRBV19,TRBD2,TRBJ2-1,CASSAGLAGAGSEQFF
TRBV7-7,TRBD2,TRBJ2-3,CASSSIAGGPTDTQYF
TRBV29-1,NA,TRBJ2-7,CSVEVENGRYEQYF
TRBV29-1,NA,TRBJ1-4,CSADTGLTNEKLFF
TRBV30,TRBD2,TRBJ2-3,CAWRVPAGGRTDTQYF
TRBV19,NA,TRBJ2-7,CASSTDGSYEQYF
TRBV6-5,NA,TRBJ1-1,CASSWGGNEAFF
TRBV5-1,TRBD1,TRBJ1-2,CASSQYNTGDYGYTF
TRBV5-1,TRBD1,TRBJ2-2,CASSDDRGNTGELFF
TRBV5-1,NA,TRBJ1-2,CASSSDTLGYTF
TRBV25-1,NA,TRBJ1-2,CASSGGPGRTNNYGYTF
TRBV10-3,NA,TRBJ2-1,CAISELNGSGNEQFF
TRBV12-5,NA,TRBJ1-3,CASGPRLSGNTIYF
TRBV7-3,TRBD2,TRBJ2-1,CASSLLVGGWHEQFF
TRBV7-9,TRBD1,TRBJ1-6,CASTKTGANSPLHF
TRBV27,TRBD2,TRBJ2-1,CASRVDPSGNEQFF
TRBV9,TRBD1,TRBJ2-1,CASSISGQNNEQFF